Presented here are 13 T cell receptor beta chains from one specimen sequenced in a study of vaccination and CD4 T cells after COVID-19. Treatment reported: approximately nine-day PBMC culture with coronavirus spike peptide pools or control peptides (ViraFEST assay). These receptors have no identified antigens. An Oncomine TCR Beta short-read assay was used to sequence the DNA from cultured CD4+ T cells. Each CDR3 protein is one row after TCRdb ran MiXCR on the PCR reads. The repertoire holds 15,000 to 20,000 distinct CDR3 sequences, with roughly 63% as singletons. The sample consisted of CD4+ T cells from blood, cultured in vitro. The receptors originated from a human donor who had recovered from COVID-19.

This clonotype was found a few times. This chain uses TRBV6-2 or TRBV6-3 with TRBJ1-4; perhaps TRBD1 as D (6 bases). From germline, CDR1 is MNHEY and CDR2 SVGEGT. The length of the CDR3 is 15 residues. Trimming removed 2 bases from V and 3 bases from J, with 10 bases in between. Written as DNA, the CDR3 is TGTGCCAGCAGTTACCCGACAGGTGCTAATGAAAAACTGTTTTTT. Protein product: CASSYPTGANEKLFF.

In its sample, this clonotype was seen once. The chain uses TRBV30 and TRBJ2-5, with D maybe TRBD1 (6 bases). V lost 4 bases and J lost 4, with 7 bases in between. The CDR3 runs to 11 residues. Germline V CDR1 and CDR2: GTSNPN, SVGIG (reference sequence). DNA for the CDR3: TGTGCCTGGACAGGGGCAGAGACCCAGTACTTC. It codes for CAWTGAETQYF.

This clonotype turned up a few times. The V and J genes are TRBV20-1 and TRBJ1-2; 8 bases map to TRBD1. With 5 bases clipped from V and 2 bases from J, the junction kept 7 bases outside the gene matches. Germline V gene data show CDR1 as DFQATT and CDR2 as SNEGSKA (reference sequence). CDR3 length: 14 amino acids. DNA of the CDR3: TGCAGTGCTGCTGGGACAGGCGACAACTATGGCTACACCTTC. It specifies CSAAGTGDNYGYTF.

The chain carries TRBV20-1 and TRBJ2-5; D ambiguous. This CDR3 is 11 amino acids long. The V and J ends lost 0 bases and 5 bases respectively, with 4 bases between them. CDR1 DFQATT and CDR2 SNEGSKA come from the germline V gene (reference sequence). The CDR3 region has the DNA TGCAGTGCTAGAGATTGGGAGACCCAGTACTTC. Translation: CSARDWETQYF.

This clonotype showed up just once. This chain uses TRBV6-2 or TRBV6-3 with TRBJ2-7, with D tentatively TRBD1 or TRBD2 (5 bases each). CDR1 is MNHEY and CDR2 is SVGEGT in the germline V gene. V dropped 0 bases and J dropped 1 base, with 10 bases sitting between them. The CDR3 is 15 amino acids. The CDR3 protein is CASSYSSRGSYEQYF. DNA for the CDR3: TGTGCCAGCAGTTACTCGTCGAGGGGTTCCTACGAGCAGTACTTC.

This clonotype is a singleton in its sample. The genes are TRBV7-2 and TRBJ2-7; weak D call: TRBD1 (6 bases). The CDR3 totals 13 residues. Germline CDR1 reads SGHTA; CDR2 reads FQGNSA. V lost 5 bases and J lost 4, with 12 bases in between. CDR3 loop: CASSAGTSYEQYF. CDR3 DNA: TGTGCCAGCAGCGCCGGGACATCTTACGAGCAGTACTTC.

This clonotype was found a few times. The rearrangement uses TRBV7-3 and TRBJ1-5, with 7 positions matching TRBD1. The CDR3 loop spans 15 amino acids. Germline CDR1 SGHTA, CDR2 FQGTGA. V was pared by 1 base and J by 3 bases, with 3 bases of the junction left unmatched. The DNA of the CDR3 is TGTGCCAGCAGCTTAAGAGGGGGCCTCAATCAGCCCCAGCATTTT. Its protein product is CASSLRGGLNQPQHF.

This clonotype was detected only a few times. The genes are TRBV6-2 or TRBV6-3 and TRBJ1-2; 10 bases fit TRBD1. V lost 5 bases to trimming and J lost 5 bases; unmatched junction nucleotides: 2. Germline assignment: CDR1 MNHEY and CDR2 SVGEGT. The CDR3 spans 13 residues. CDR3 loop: CASSQGQGYGYTF. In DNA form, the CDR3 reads TGTGCCAGCAGTCAGGGACAGGGGTATGGCTACACCTTC.

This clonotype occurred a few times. The CDR3 reads CASSHSWRRTDTQYF. The CDR3 DNA reads TGTGCCAGCAGCCATTCGTGGCGGCGCACAGATACGCAGTATTTT. The chain uses TRBV28 and TRBJ2-3; no reliable D call. Trimming cost V 6 bases and J 1 base, with 14 bases left between them. CDR1 is MDHEN and CDR2 is SYDVKM in the germline V gene. The CDR3 covers 15 residues.

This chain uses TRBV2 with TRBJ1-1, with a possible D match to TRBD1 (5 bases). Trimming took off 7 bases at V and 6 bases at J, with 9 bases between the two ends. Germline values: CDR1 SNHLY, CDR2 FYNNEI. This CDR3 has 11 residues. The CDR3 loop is CASTLRAEAFF. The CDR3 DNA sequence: TGTGCCAGCACCCTCAGGGCTGAAGCTTTCTTT.

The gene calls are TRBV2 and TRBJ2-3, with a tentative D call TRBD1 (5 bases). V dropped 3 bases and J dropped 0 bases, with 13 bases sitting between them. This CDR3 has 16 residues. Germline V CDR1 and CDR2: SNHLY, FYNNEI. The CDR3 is CASSDRGPGSTDTQYF. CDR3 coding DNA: TGTGCCAGCAGTGATAGGGGTCCCGGGAGCACAGATACGCAGTATTTT.

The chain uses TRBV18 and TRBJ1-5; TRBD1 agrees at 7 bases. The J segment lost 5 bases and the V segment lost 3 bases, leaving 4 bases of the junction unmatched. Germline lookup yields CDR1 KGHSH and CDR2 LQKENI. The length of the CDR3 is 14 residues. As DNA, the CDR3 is TGTGCCAGCTCACCTACAGGGGATGATCAGCCCCAGCATTTT. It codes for CASSPTGDDQPQHF.

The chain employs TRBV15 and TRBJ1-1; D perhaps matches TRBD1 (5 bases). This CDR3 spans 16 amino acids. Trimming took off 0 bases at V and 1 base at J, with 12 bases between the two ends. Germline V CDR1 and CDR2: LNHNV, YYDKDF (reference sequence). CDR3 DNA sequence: TGTGCCACCAGCAGAGATTTTAGGGGAAGGAACACTGAAGCTTTCTTT. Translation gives CATSRDFRGRNTEAFF.